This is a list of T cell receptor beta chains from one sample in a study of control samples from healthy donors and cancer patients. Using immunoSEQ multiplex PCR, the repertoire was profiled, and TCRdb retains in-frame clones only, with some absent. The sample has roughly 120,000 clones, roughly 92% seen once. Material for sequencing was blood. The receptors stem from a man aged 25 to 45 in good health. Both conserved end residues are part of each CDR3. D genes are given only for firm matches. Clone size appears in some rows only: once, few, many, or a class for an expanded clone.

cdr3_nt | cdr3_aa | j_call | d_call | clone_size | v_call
TGTGCCAGTAGTATGACAGCGATTTCTGGGGCCAACGTCCTGACTTTC | CASSMTAISGANVLTF | TRBJ2-6 | - | - | TRBV19
TGTGCCAGCAGCTTAGAACTAGCGGGGGGGCATGAGACCCAGTACTTC | CASSLELAGGHETQYF | TRBJ2-5 | TRBD2 | - | TRBV7-8
TGTGCCAGCAGCCATCCCCAGGGGGCAGGGTCCTTTGAAAAACTGTTTTTT | CASSHPQGAGSFEKLFF | TRBJ1-4 | TRBD1 | few | TRBV2
TGTGCCAGCAGTCGGGACCCAAGATCCTACAATGAGCAGTTCTTC | CASSRDPRSYNEQFF | TRBJ2-1 | - | - | TRBV5-8
TGCGCCAGCAACAGACAACCGGGACCTCACGCAGATACGCAGTATTTT | CASNRQPGPHADTQYF | TRBJ2-3 | - | - | TRBV23-1
TGTGCCAGTAGTCCGGGGACAACTTTCGGGGAGCAGTACTTC | CASSPGTTFGEQYF | TRBJ2-7 | - | - | TRBV19
TGTGCCAGCAGTTACTTGGCCGGGAACACTGAAGCTTTCTTT | CASSYLAGNTEAFF | TRBJ1-1 | - | - | TRBV6-6
TGTGCCAGCAGCCAGAGGGGTAGCCTAGTCTTCCCAGATACGCAGTATTTT | CASSQRGSLVFPDTQYF | TRBJ2-3 | - | - | TRBV3-1/TRBV3-2
TGTGCCAGCAGCTTAGTTTATGCTACCTACAATGAGCAGTTCTTC | CASSLVYATYNEQFF | TRBJ2-1 | - | - | TRBV7-6
TGTGCCAGCAGTCCTCCAGGGAACACTGAAGCTTTCTTT | CASSPPGNTEAFF | TRBJ1-1 | - | - | TRBV27
TGTGCCAGCAGTGACTCCCAGAACAATGAGCAGTTCTTC | CASSDSQNNEQFF | TRBJ2-1 | - | - | TRBV6-4
TGTGCCAGCACCCCCGAACAGGGGGACTATGGCTACACCTTC | CASTPEQGDYGYTF | TRBJ1-2 | TRBD1 | - | TRBV28
TGTGCCAGCTCACCAACAGGGGCCTACAATGAGCAGTTCTTC | CASSPTGAYNEQFF | TRBJ2-1 | TRBD1 | - | TRBV18
TGTGCCAGCAGTCCGACCAGGGGGGCAGGCTATGGCTACACCTTC | CASSPTRGAGYGYTF | TRBJ1-2 | TRBD1 | - | TRBV28
TGTGCCAGTAGTCGGGGGGACGGTTCACCCCTCCACTTT | CASSRGDGSPLHF | TRBJ1-6 | - | - | TRBV19
TGTGCCAGCAGTTACACCAGATCCGGACAATATTCACCCCTCCACTTT | CASSYTRSGQYSPLHF | TRBJ1-6 | - | - | TRBV6-6
TGTGCCAGCAGTTTAGATGGTAATGATGAAAAACTGTTTTTT | CASSLDGNDEKLFF | TRBJ1-4 | - | - | TRBV28
TGCGCCAGCAGCCTCGGACAGGGTCATAAAGGTTATGGCTACACCTTC | CASSLGQGHKGYGYTF | TRBJ1-2 | TRBD1 | - | TRBV5-1
TGTGCCAGTAGTATTGACAGCTATTCTGTTCTGACCTTC | CASSIDSYSVLTF | TRBJ1-2 | - | - | TRBV19
TGTGCCAGCAGCTCCTTCGACAGGGATACGCAGTATTTT | CASSSFDRDTQYF | TRBJ2-3 | - | - | TRBV7-9
TGTGCCAGCAGCTCGCCGGGGGGGCGCACTGAAGCTTTCTTT | CASSSPGGRTEAFF | TRBJ1-1 | - | - | TRBV11-2
TGTGCCAGCAGCGTCTCACAGGGCTACGAGCAGTACTTC | CASSVSQGYEQYF | TRBJ2-7 | - | once | TRBV7-6
TGTGCCAGCAGGCACCCCCGGGGAAGCGAGCAGTTCTTC | CASRHPRGSEQFF | TRBJ2-1 | - | - | TRBV12-3/TRBV12-4
TGTGCCAGCAGTTACTCGAGGGGGGACGCCGGGGAGCTGTTTTTT | CASSYSRGDAGELFF | TRBJ2-2 | - | - | TRBV6-2/TRBV6-3
TGTGCCAGCAGCTTGGGAGGGGGGTTCACCCACTTT | CASSLGGGFTHF | TRBJ1-6 | - | - | TRBV11-2
TGTGCCAGCAGACTACAGGGGGCTAATCAGCCCCAGCATTTT | CASRLQGANQPQHF | TRBJ1-5 | TRBD1 | - | TRBV28
TGTGCCAGCCCGACTAGCGCGAAAATATCCTACGAGCAGTACTTC | CASPTSAKISYEQYF | TRBJ2-7 | TRBD2 | - | TRBV5-6